This passage covers 24 T cell receptor beta chains from one sample sequenced in a study of blood T cells in healthy people across ages. Through a sample-barcoded 5' primer and a J-beta primer mix, a second PCR was run for roughly 6 to 11 cycles. TCRdb itself ran the 5' RACE reads through MiXCR, one entry per CDR3 protein. The sample has roughly 550,000 distinct CDR3 sequences, around 24% seen once; the top ten hold roughly 9%. The same data also contributed to another study, on T cells of mothers and their children.

The sequencing sample was made of blood. These TCRs come from a boy aged 5-17 years in good health.

V is TRBV6-2 or TRBV6-3 and J is TRBJ2-5; TRBD2 matches 8 bases. Near its end, the DNA agrees better with TRBJ2-1, so the J call may be wrong. CDR3 length: 15 amino acids. Germline V lookup: CDR1 MNHEY, CDR2 SVGEGT. CDR3 amino acids: CASSRAGLARLEQFF. CDR3 nucleotides: TGTGCCAGCAGCCGAGCCGGACTAGCTAGGTTGGAGCAGTTCTTC.

The table lists this clonotype with a few counts. V usage is TRBV27 and J usage is TRBJ2-3; D gene unclear. The germline V gene has CDR1 MNHEY and CDR2 SMNVEV (reference sequence). Deletions cut 5 bases from V and 4 bases from J, with 16 bases between. CDR3 length: 15 amino acids. This CDR3 is CASSPYPRHSDTQYF. The CDR3 DNA sequence: TGTGCCAGCAGTCCCTATCCTCGGCACTCAGATACGCAGTATTTT.

This clonotype was observed a handful of times. V is TRBV28 and J is TRBJ2-3; perhaps TRBD2 as D (5 bases). The CDR3 consists of 15 residues. Germline V gene lookup returns CDR1 MDHEN and CDR2 SYDVKM. Between the trimmed V and J ends, which lost 2 bases and 2 bases, there was a span of 11 bases. The CDR3 reads CASSLGRLDTDTQYF. Written as DNA, the CDR3 is TGTGCCAGCAGTTTAGGGAGACTGGACACAGATACGCAGTATTTT.

This chain uses TRBV28 with TRBJ2-5; the D is unclear. The germline gives CDR1 MDHEN, CDR2 SYDVKM. This CDR3 comprises 14 residues. The V end was cut by 2 bases, the J end by 5 bases, with 12 bases between. CDR3: CASSLARPVETQYF. DNA for the CDR3: TGTGCCAGCAGTTTAGCCCGGCCTGTGGAGACCCAGTACTTC.

The gene calls are TRBV29-1 and TRBJ2-3, with D unresolved. Germline V gene lookup returns CDR1 SQVTM and CDR2 ANQGSEA. CDR3 length: 16 amino acids. Trimming took off 0 bases at V and 0 bases at J, with 13 bases between the two ends. The CDR3 spells CSVEDRLKSSTDTQYF. The CDR3 DNA is TGCAGCGTTGAAGATCGGCTAAAAAGTAGCACAGATACGCAGTATTTT.

The chain is built from TRBV12-3 or TRBV12-4 and TRBJ1-6; D is unclear. The CDR3 spans 14 residues. The ends were cut back, 4 bases at V and 4 bases at J, with 8 bases in the middle. CDR3 DNA sequence: TGTGCCAGCAGTTGGACGGAATATAATTCACCCCTCCACTTT. It yields the protein CASSWTEYNSPLHF.

Only a few counts were recorded for this clonotype. The chain recombines TRBV29-1 with TRBJ2-5; 10 nucleotides line up with TRBD1. The J call may be wrong; the DNA end is better matched by TRBJ2-7. This CDR3 is 18 amino acids long. Germline V lookup: CDR1 SQVTM, CDR2 ANQGSEA. The CDR3 DNA is TGCAGCGTCGAAATGCCCTCGGGTAGGACAGGGGGTACCTACGAGCAGTACTTC. Translated: CSVEMPSGRTGGTYEQYF.

V and J are TRBV28 and TRBJ1-1; D is uncertain. The length of the CDR3 is 15 residues. Germline V gene sequence: CDR1 MDHEN, CDR2 SYDVKM. Deletions cut 2 bases from V and 3 bases from J, with 13 bases between. The CDR3: CASSLTEEGDTEAFF. The CDR3 DNA follows: TGTGCCAGCAGTTTAACGGAAGAGGGAGACACTGAAGCTTTCTTT.

The chain has TRBV15 and TRBJ2-7; 7 bases align to TRBD2. The junction had 7 bases not matched to a gene; V was cut back by 5 bases and J by 9 bases. This CDR3 comprises 12 residues. CDR1 is LNHNV, CDR2 YYDKDF, per germline (reference sequence). CDR3 sequence: CATSDTGGWQYF. CDR3 bases: TGTGCCACCAGCGATACGGGAGGATGGCAGTACTTC.

J is TRBJ1-1 and V is TRBV20-1; no clear D gene. V lost 5 bases, J lost 11 bases, and 15 bases lay in between. From germline, CDR1 is DFQATT and CDR2 SNEGSKA (reference sequence). The CDR3 is 11 amino acids. CDR3 sequence reads: CSAQIEGGAFF. DNA of the CDR3: TGCAGTGCTCAAATCGAGGGTGGCGCTTTCTTT.

This clonotype was detected a few times. Germline and junction disagree at one end, which may indicate a read error. The chain's CDR3 is CASSEYASGRLGTGELFF. CDR3 DNA sequence: TGTGCCAGCAGTGAATACGCTAGCGGGAGACTGGGAACCGGGGAACTGTTTTTT. The chain uses TRBV25-1 and TRBJ2-2, with 10 bases that match TRBD2. Per the germline V gene, CDR1 is MGHDK and CDR2 is SYGVNS. The CDR3 is 18 amino acids.

This clonotype was counted between two and nine times. The chain combines TRBV28 with TRBJ2-3; TRBD2 matches at 8 bases. This CDR3 has 15 residues. The J segment lost 5 bases and the V segment lost 8 bases, leaving 12 bases of the junction unmatched. CDR1 and CDR2 from the germline V gene are MDHEN and SYDVKM. The chain's CDR3 is CASAYSGTGGDTQYF. For the CDR3, the DNA is TGTGCCAGCGCTTATAGCGGGACCGGGGGAGATACGCAGTATTTT.

The chain combines TRBV7-2 with TRBJ2-5, with a weak D call TRBD1 (6 bases). Germline loops: CDR1 SGHTA, CDR2 FQGNSA. This CDR3 contains 14 residues. V was pared by 5 bases and J by 2 bases, with 12 bases between. CDR3 residues: CASSNRDKQETQYF. CDR3 nucleotide sequence: TGTGCCAGCAGCAACCGGGACAAACAAGAGACCCAGTACTTC.

The chain combines TRBV7-2 with TRBJ1-1; D is perhaps TRBD1 (5 bases). Germline CDR1 and CDR2: SGHTA and FQGNSA. The V end lost 5 bases, the J end lost 3 bases, and 16 bases lay between the germline ends. The CDR3 has 15 residues. The chain's CDR3 is CASSLGGGRYTEAFF. The CDR3 DNA reads TGTGCCAGCAGCCTCGGGGGGGGGAGGTACACTGAAGCTTTCTTT.

V gene TRBV6-1 combines with J gene TRBJ2-2; 12 nucleotides agree with TRBD1. Looked up from germline, CDR1 is MNHNS and CDR2 is SASEGT. The junction had 11 bases not matched to a gene; V was cut back by 4 bases and J by 8 bases. There are 17 residues in the CDR3. For the CDR3, the DNA is TGTGCCAGCAGTGCGAGACCGGGACAGGGGGCGTCTGGGGAGCTGTTTTTT. Its protein is CASSARPGQGASGELFF.

The chain uses TRBV15 and TRBJ1-3, with 10 nucleotides matching TRBD1. V shed 5 bases and J 3 bases; nucleotides not matched to a gene: 4. This CDR3 is 15 amino acids long. Germline CDR1 LNHNV, CDR2 YYDKDF (reference sequence). The CDR3 region has the DNA TGTGCCACCAGCTGGGACAGGGGCGGTGGAAACACCATATATTTT. Its translation is CATSWDRGGGNTIYF. Complete variable domain (other parts from reference TRBV15 and TRBJ1-3): DAMVIQNPRYQVTQFGKPVTLSCSQTLNHNVMYWYQQKSSQAPKLLFHYYDKDFNNEADTPDNFQSRRPNTSFCFLDIRSPGLGDTAMYLCATSWDRGGGNTIYFGEGSWLTVV.

Ten or more counts support this clonotype. V gene TRBV5-6 combines with J gene TRBJ1-2; D is undetermined. V lost 4 bases to trimming and J lost 3 bases, with 13 bases between them. The CDR3 has 14 amino acids. Germline loops: CDR1 SGHDT, CDR2 YYEEEE. CDR3: CASSLSSSYYGYTF. The CDR3 DNA reads TGTGCCAGCAGCCTCAGTTCCAGTTACTATGGCTACACCTTC.

This clonotype was found a few times. The rearrangement uses TRBV5-1 and TRBJ1-5, with D unclear. Germline V gene sequence: CDR1 SGHRS, CDR2 YFSETQ. V gave up 5 bases and J gave up 0 bases, with 12 bases separating them. This CDR3 contains 15 residues. CDR3 region: CASSSGDYSNQPQHF. CDR3 in DNA: TGCGCCAGCAGTTCGGGCGATTATAGCAATCAGCCCCAGCATTTT.

CDR3 nucleotides: TGTGCCAGCAGCTTAGCCCGGACAGCTACCTACGAGCAGTACTTC. The encoded protein is CASSLARTATYEQYF. The rearrangement uses TRBV7-8 and TRBJ2-1, with D perhaps TRBD1 (6 bases). The J call may be wrong; the DNA end is better matched by TRBJ2-7. CDR1 SGHVS and CDR2 FQNEAQ come from the germline V gene. This CDR3 has 15 residues.

This clonotype occurred a few times. The V and J genes are TRBV12-3 or TRBV12-4 and TRBJ1-2, with 12 bases matching TRBD1. Germline trimming cut 4 bases from V and 4 bases from J; bases unmatched to any gene: 4. This CDR3 region has 15 residues. CDR3 amino acids: CASSSGTGGFYGYTF. The DNA for the CDR3 is TGTGCCAGCAGTTCGGGGACAGGGGGCTTCTATGGCTACACCTTC.

Only a few counts were recorded for this clonotype. The chain employs TRBV28 and TRBJ1-6; D not resolved. V was cut by 2 bases and J by 3 bases, with 11 bases left in between. This CDR3 is 16 amino acids long. CDR1 is MDHEN and CDR2 is SYDVKM in the germline V gene. The CDR3 coding sequence is TGTGCCAGCAGTTTACCCAGACACTACTATAATTCACCCCTCCACTTT. Encoded protein: CASSLPRHYYNSPLHF.

In its sample, this clonotype was seen a few times. The chain uses TRBV7-9 and TRBJ2-7; maybe TRBD1 (6 bases). Trimming took off 5 bases at V and 6 bases at J, with 11 bases between the two ends. Germline V gene sequence: CDR1 SEHNR, CDR2 FQNEAQ (reference sequence). CDR3 length: 12 residues. In DNA form, the CDR3 reads TGTGCCAGCAGCCGACAGGAGATCGAGCAGTACTTC. As protein: CASSRQEIEQYF.

V is TRBV20-1 and J is TRBJ2-5; 9 bases map to TRBD2. This CDR3 spans 13 amino acids. Trimming at V came to 7 bases and at J to 1 base, leaving 4 bases not matched to a gene. Germline-derived CDR1 and CDR2 are DFQATT and SNEGSKA (reference sequence). The DNA of the CDR3 is TGCAGTGTAGCGGGAGTAACCCAAGAGACCCAGTACTTC. Its translation: CSVAGVTQETQYF.

The chain combines TRBV12-3 or TRBV12-4 with TRBJ1-2, with D perhaps matching TRBD1 (6 bases). CDR3 length equals 13 residues. Trimming stripped 5 bases from V and 6 bases from J, with 13 bases between. CDR3: CASSRTGIDGYTF. CDR3 DNA: TGTGCCAGCAGTAGAACAGGGATCGATGGCTACACCTTC.